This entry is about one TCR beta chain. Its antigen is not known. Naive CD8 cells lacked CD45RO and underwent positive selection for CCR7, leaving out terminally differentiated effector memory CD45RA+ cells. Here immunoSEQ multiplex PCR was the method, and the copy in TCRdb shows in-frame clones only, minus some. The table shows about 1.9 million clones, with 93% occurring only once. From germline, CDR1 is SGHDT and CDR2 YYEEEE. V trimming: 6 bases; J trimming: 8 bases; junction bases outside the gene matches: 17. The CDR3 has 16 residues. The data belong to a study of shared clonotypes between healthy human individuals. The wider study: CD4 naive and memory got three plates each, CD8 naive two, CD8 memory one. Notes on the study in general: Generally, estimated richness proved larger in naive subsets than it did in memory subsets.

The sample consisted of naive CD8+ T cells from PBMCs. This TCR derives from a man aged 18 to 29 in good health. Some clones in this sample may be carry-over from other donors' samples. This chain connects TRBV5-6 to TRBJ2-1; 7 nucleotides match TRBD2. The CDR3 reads CASTWEGVRGPDEQFF. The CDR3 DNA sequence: TGTGCCAGCACCTGGGAGGGAGTCCGGGGCCCTGATGAGCAGTTCTTC. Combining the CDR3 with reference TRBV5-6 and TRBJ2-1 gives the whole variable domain DAGVTQSPTHLIKTRGQQVTLRCSPKSGHDTVSWYQQALGQGPQFIFQYYEEEERQRGNFPDRFSGHQFPNYSSELNVNALLLGDSALYLCASTWEGVRGPDEQFFGPGTRLTVL.